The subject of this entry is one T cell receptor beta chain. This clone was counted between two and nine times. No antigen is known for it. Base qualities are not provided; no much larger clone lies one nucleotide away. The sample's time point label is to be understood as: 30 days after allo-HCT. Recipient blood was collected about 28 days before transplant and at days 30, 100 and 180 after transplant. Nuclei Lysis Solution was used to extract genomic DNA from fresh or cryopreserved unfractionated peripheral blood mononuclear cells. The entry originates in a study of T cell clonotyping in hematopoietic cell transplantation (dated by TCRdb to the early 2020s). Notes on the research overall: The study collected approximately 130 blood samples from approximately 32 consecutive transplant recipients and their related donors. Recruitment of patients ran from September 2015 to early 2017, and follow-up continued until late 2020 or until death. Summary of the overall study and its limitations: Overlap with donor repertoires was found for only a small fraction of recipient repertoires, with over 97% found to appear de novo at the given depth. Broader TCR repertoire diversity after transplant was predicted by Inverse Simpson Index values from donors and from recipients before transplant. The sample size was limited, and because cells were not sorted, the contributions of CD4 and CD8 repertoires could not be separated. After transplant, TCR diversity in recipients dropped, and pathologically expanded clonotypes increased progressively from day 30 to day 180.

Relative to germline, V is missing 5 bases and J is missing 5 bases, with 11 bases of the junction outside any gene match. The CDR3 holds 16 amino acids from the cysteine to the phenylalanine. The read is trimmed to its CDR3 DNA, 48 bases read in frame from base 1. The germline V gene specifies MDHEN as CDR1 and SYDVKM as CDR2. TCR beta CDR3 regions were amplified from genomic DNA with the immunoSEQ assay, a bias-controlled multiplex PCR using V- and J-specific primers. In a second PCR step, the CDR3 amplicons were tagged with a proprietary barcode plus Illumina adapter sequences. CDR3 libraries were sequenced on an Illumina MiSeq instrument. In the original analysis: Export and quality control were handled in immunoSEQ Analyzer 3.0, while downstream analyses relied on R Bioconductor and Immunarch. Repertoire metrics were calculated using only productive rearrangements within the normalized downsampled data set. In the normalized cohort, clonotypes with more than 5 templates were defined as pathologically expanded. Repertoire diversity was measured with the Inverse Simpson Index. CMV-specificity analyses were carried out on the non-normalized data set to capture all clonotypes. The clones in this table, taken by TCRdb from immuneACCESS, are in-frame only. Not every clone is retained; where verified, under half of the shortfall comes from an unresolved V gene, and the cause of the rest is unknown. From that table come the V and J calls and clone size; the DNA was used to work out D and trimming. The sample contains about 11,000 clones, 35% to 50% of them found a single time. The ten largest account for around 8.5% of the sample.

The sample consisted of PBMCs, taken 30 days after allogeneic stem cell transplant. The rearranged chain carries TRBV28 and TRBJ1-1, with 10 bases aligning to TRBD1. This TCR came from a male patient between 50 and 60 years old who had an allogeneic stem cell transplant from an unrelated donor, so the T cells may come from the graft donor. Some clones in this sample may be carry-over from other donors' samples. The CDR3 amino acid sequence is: CASSTAPGQGRTEAFF. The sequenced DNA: TGTGCCAGCAGTACAGCACCGGGACAGGGGAGAACTGAAGCTTTCTTT. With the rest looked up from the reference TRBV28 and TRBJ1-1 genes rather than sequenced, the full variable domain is DVKVTQSSRYLVKRTGEKVFLECVQDMDHENMFWYRQDPGLGLRLIYFSYDVKMKEKGDIPEGYSVSREKKERFSLILESASTNQTSMYLCASSTAPGQGRTEAFFGQGTRLTVV.